This entry concerns a single TCR beta chain. Its antigen is not identified. The data originate from a study of shared clonotypes between healthy human individuals. The assay was run at deep level. Only in-frame clones appear in the TCRdb table, and some are missing; sequencing was by immunoSEQ multiplex PCR. The data show hundreds of thousands of clones, around 74% seen once. Study findings and constraints: The authors sampled blood alone, and tissue repertoires likely differ. With a handful of donors compared, around 5% of naive CD4 clonotypes were shared.

Sequencing input: memory CD4+ T cells sorted from blood. Subset specified: CD45RA-negative fraction. This TCR was recovered from a woman in her twenties or thirties in good health.

Here the CDR3 reads CASSFHSYEQYF. The CDR3 coding sequence is TGTGCCAGCAGCTTCCACTCCTACGAGCAGTACTTC. The chain joins TRBV7-9 to TRBJ2-7; D gene ambiguous. The CDR3 consists of 12 residues. The germline V gene encodes CDR1 SEHNR and CDR2 FQNEAQ (reference sequence). V lost 3 bases, J lost 0 bases, and 3 bases lay in between.